This T cell receptor (beta chain) is drawn from a study of glioma-infiltrating T cells after dendritic cell vaccination. As for the study in general: Treatment, given 2003 to 2012, was autologous tumor lysate-pulsed dendritic cell vaccination. Three intradermal dendritic cell vaccine injections were given every two weeks. General study findings and limits: Longer survival after dendritic cell vaccination followed higher pretreatment TIL content.

The protocol was immunoSEQ multiplex PCR, while the TCRdb copy is restricted to in-frame clones and leaves out a portion. The repertoire holds 100,000 or so clones, 85% to 90% seen once, with less than 20% in the top ten. All glioblastoma patients lacked an isocitrate dehydrogenase mutation. As for this clone: No antigen is known for it.

V shed 7 bases and J shed 1 base, with 13 bases lying between them. Germline V gene data show CDR1 as MDHEN and CDR2 as SYDVKM. CDR3 length: 14 amino acids. The chain employs TRBV28 and TRBJ1-2, with a weak D call TRBD1 (6 bases). Here the sequenced sample was blood, taken before dendritic cell vaccination. This clonotype was obtained from a human donor with glioblastoma. The DNA for the CDR3 is TGTGCCAGCACAGGGGTCCAAATTAACTATGGCTACACCTTC. Translated: CASTGVQINYGYTF.